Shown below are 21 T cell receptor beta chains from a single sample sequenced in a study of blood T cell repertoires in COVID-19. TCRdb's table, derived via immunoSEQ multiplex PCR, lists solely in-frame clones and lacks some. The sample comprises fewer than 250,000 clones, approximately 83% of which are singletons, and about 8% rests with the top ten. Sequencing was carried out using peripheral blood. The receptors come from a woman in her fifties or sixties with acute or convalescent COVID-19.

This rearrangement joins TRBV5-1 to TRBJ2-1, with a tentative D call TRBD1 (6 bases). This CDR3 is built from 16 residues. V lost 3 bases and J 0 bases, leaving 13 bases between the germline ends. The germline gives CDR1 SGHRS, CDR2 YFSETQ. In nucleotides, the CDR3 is TGCGCCAGCAGCTACAGGGTGGCCCGCTCCTACAATGAGCAGTTCTTC. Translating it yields CASSYRVARSYNEQFF. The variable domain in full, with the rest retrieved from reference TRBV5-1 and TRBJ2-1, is KAGVTQTPRYLIKTRGQQVTLSCSPISGHRSVSWYQQTPGQGLQFLFEYFSETQRNKGNFPGRFSGRQFSNSRSEMNVSTLELGDSALYLCASSYRVARSYNEQFFGPGTRLTVL.

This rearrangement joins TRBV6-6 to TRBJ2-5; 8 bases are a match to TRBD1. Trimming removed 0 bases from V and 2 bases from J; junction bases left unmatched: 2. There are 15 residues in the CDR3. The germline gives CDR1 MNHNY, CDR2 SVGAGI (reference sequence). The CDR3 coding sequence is TGTGCCAGCAGTTACTCTGGGACAGGACAAGAGACCCAGTACTTC. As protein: CASSYSGTGQETQYF.

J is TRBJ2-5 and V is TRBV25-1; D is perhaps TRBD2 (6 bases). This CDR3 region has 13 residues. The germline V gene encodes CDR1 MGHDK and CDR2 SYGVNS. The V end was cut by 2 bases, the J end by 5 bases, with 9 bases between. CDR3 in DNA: TGTGCCAGCAGTGAAGGGGGGAGGGAGACCCAGTACTTC. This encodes CASSEGGRETQYF.

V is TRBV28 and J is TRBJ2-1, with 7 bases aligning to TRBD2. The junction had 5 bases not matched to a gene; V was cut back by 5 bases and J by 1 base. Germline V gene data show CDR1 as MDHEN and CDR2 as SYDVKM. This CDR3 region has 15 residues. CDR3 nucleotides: TGTGCCAGCAGTCCCCCGGGACTATCCTACAATGAGCAGTTCTTC. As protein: CASSPPGLSYNEQFF.

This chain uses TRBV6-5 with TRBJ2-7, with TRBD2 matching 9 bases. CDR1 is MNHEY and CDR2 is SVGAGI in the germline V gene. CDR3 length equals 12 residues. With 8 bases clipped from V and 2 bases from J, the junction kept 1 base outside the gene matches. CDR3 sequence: CASASGAYEQYF. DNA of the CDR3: TGTGCCAGCGCTAGCGGGGCCTACGAGCAGTACTTC.

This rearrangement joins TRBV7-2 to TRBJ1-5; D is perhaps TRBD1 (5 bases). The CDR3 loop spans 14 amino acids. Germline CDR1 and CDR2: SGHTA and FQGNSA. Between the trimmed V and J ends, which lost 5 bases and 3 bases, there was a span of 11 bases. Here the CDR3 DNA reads TGTGCCAGCAGCCCCGACAGTATCAATCAGCCCCAGCATTTT. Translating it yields CASSPDSINQPQHF.

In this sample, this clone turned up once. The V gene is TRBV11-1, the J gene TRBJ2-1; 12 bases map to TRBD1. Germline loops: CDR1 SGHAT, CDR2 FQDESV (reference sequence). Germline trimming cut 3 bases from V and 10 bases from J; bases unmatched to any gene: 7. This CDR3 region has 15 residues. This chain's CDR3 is CASSFGDRGPREQFF. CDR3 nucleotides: TGTGCCAGCAGCTTCGGGGACAGGGGGCCGCGGGAGCAGTTCTTC.

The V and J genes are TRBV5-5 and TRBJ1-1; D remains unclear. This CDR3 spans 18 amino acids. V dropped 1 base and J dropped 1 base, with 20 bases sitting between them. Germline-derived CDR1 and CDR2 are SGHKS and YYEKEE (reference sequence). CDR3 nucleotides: TGTGCCAGCAGCTTGTATGATGGCACTATAACTTGGAACACTGAAGCTTTCTTT. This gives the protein CASSLYDGTITWNTEAFF.

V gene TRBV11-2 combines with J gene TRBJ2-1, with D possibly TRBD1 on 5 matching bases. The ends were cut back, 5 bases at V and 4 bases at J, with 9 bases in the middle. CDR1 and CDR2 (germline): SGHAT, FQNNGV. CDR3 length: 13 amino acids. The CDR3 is CASSRDRYNEQFF. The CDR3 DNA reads TGTGCCAGCAGCAGAGACAGATACAATGAGCAGTTCTTC. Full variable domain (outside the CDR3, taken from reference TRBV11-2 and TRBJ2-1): EAGVAQSPRYKIIEKRQSVAFWCNPISGHATLYWYQQILGQGPKLLIQFQNNGVVDDSQLPKDRFSAERLKGVDSTLKIQPAKLEDSAVYLCASSRDRYNEQFFGPGTRLTVL.

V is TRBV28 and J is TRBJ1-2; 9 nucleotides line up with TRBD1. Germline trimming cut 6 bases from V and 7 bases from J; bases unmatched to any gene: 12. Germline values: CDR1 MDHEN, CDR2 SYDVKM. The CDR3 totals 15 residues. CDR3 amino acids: CASSPPYRGRAGYTF. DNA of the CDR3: TGTGCCAGCAGCCCTCCCTACAGGGGGCGCGCTGGCTACACCTTC.

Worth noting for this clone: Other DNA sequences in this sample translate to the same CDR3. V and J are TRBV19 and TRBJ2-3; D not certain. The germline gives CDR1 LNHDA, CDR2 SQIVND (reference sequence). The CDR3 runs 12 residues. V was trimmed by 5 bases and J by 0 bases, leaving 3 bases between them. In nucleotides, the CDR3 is TGTGCCAGTAGTCCTAGCACAGATACGCAGTATTTT. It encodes CASSPSTDTQYF. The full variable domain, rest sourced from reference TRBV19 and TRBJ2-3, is DGGITQSPKYLFRKEGQNVTLSCEQNLNHDAMYWYRQDPGQGLRLIYYSQIVNDFQKGDIAEGYSVSREKKESFPLTVTSAQKNPTAFYLCASSPSTDTQYFGPGTRLTVL.

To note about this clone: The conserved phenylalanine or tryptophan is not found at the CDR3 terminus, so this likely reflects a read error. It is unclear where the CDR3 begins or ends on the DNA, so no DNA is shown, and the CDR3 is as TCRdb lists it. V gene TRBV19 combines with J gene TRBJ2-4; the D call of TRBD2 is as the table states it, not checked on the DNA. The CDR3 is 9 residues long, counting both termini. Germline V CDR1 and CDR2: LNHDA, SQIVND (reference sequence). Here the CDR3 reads CASSFTTTR.

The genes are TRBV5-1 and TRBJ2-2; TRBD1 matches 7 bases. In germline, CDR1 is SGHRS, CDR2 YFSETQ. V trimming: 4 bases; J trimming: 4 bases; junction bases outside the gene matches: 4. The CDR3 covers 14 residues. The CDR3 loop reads CASSPGTVTGELFF. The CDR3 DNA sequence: TGCGCCAGCAGCCCAGGGACAGTCACCGGGGAGCTGTTTTTT.

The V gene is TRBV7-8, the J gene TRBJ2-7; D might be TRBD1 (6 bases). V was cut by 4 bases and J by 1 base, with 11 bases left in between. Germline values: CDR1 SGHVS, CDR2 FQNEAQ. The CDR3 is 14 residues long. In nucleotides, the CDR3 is TGTGCCAGCAGCTGGACAGTAGGATCCTACGAGCAGTACTTC. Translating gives CASSWTVGSYEQYF. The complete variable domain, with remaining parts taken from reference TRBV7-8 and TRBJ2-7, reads GAGVSQSPRYKVAKRGQDVALRCDPISGHVSLFWYQQALGQGPEFLTYFQNEAQLDKSGLPSDRFFAERPEGSVSTLKIQRTQQEDSAVYLCASSWTVGSYEQYFGPGTRLTVT.

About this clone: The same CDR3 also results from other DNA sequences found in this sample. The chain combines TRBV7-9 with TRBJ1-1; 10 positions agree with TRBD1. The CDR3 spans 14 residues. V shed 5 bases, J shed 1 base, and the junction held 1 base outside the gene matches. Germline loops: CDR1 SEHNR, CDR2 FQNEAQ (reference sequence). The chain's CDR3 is CASSRDRGNTEAFF. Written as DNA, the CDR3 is TGTGCCAGCAGCCGGGACAGGGGGAACACTGAAGCTTTCTTT. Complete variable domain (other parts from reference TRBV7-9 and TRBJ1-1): DTGVSQNPRHKITKRGQNVTFRCDPISEHNRLYWYRQTLGQGPEFLTYFQNEAQLEKSRLLSDRFSAERPKGSFSTLEIQRTEQGDSAMYLCASSRDRGNTEAFFGQGTRLTVV.

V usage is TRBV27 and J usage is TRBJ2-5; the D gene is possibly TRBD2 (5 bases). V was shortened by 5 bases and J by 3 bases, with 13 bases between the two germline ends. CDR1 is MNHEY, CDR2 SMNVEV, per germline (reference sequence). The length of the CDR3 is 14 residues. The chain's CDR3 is CASSPRTGKETQYF. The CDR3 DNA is TGTGCCAGCAGTCCAAGGACTGGAAAAGAGACCCAGTACTTC.

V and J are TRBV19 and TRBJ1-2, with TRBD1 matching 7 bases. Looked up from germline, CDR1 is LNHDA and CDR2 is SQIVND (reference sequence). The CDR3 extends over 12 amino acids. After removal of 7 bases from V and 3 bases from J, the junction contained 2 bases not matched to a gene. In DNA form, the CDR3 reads TGTGCCAGTATGGGACAGTACTATGGCTACACCTTC. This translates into CASMGQYYGYTF.

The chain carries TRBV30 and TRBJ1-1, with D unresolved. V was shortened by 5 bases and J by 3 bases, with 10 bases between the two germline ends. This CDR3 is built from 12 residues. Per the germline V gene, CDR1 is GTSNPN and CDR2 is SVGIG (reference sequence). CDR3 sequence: CAWEHLDTEAFF. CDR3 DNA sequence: TGTGCCTGGGAACATTTGGACACTGAAGCTTTCTTT. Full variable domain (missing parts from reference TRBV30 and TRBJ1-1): SQTIHQWPATLVQPVGSPLSLECTVEGTSNPNLYWYRQAAGRGLQLLFYSVGIGQISSEVPQNLSASRPQDRQFILSSKKLLLSDSGFYLCAWEHLDTEAFFGQGTRLTVV.

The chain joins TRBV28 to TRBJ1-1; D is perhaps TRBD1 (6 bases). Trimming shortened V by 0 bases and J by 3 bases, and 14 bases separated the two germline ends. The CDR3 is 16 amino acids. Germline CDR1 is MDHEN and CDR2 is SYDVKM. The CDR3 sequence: CASSLWRTVKDTEAFF. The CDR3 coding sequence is TGTGCCAGCAGTTTATGGAGGACAGTGAAGGACACTGAAGCTTTCTTT.

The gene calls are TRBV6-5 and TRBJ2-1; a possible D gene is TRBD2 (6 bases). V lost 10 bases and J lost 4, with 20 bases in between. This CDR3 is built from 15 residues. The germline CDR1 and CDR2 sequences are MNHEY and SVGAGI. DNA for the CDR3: TGTGCCACCAAGAGGGGAGGCGGCCGATACAATGAGCAGTTCTTC. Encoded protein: CATKRGGGRYNEQFF.

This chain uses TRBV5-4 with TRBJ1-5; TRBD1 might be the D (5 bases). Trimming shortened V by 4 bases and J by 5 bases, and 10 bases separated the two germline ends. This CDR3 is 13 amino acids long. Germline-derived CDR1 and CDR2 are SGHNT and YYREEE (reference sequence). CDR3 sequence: CASSQDRDQPQHF. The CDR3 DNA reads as TGTGCCAGCAGCCAAGACAGAGATCAGCCCCAGCATTTT.